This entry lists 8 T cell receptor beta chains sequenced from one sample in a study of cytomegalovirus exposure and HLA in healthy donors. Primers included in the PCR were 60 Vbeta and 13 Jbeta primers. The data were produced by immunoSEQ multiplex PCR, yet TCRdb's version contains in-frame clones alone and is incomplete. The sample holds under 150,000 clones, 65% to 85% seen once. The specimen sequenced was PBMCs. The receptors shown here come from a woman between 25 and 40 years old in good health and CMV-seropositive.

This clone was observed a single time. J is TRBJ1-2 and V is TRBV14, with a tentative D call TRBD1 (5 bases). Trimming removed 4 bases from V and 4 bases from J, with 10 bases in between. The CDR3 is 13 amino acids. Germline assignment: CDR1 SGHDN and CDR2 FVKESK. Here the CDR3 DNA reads TGTGCCAGCAGCCCCGGGGGGAGCTATGGCTACACCTTC. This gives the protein CASSPGGSYGYTF.

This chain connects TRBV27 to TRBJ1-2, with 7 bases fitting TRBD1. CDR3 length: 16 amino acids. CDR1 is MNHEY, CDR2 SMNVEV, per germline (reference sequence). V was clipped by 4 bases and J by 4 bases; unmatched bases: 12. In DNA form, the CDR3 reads TGTGCCAGCAGTTCCACAGGGGACTTGGGGGCCTATGGCTACACCTTC. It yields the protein CASSSTGDLGAYGYTF.

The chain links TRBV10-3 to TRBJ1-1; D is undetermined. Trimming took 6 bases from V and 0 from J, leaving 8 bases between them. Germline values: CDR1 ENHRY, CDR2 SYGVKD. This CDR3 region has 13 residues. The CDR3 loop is CAISINMNTEAFF. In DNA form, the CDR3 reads TGTGCCATCAGCATAAACATGAACACTGAAGCTTTCTTT.

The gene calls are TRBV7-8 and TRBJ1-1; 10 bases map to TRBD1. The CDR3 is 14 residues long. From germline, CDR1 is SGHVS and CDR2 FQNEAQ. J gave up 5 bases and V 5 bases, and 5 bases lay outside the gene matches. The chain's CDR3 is CASSRDRGGTEAFF. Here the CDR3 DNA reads TGTGCCAGCAGCCGGGACAGGGGAGGGACTGAAGCTTTCTTT.

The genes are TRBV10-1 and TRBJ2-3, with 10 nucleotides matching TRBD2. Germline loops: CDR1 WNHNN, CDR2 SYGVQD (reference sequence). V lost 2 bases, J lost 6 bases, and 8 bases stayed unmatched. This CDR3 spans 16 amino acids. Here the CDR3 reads CASSEKPSGGKDTQYF. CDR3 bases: TGCGCCAGCAGTGAGAAGCCTAGCGGGGGAAAGGATACGCAGTATTTT.

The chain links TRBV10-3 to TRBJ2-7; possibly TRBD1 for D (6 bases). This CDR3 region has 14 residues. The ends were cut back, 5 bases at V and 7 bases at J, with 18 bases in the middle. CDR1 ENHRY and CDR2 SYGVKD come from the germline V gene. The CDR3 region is CAISLTGPAGEQYF. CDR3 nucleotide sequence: TGTGCCATCAGTCTGACAGGTCCGGCGGGTGAGCAGTACTTC.

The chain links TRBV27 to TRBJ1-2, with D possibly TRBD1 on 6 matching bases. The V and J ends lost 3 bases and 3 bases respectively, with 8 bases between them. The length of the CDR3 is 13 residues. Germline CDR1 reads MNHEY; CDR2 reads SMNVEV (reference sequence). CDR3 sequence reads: CASSLDRYYGYTF. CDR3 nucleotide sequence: TGTGCCAGCAGTTTGGACAGATACTATGGCTACACCTTC.

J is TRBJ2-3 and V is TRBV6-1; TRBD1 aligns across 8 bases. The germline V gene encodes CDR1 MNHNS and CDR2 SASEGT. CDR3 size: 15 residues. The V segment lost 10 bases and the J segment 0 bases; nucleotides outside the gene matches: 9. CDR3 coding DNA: TGTGCCACCAAACGGACAGGGACTAGCACAGATACGCAGTATTTT. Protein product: CATKRTGTSTDTQYF.